This entry is about one TCR beta chain. Its cognate antigen is unknown. Trimming took 6 bases from V and 8 from J, leaving 23 bases between them. This CDR3 comprises 16 residues. This sample was taken from a study of identical twins. Findings and limits, study-wide: Reduced insertions were recorded for abundant cord blood beta clonotypes, with no such pattern in memory repertoires.

TCRdb redid the calling of the 5' RACE reads with MiXCR, one entry per CDR3 protein. The sample lists 430,000 or so distinct CDR3 sequences; 20% to 25% were seen once. These records were also assigned to another study, of T cells expressing NK-cell markers. That source reports: Seropositivity for HCMV was found in seven of the eight sequenced donors, with one seronegative. In a group of five to seven donors, dominant NKG2C+ clonotypes represented about 1.0-8% of CD8+ T cells.

This TCR came from a woman aged 18-35 years in good health. The specimen was CD4+ T cells sorted from blood. V usage is TRBV12-3 or TRBV12-4 and J usage is TRBJ2-1; tentative D call: TRBD2 (6 bases). CDR3 in DNA: TGTGCCAGCAGCCCCCGGGGACTGCGGGCGTTACATGAGCAGTTCTTC. This sequence encodes CASSPRGLRALHEQFF.